The source of this T cell receptor (beta chain) is a study of cytomegalovirus exposure and HLA in healthy donors. This clone has only one observation. Its matching antigen is unknown. PCR employed 60 Vbeta and 13 Jbeta primers. Only in-frame clones appear in the TCRdb table, and some are missing; sequencing was by immunoSEQ multiplex PCR. The sample lists some 110,000 clones, approximately 84% occurring once. CDR1 is GTSNPN, CDR2 SVGIG, per germline (reference sequence). The CDR3 is made up of 16 amino acids. V dropped 3 bases and J dropped 0; count of bases not matched to a gene: 8. Study-wide results and caveats: In vitro data verified a few CMV-associated chains as specific for CMV antigens. Looking again later, the authors saw that most CMV-associated TCR beta chains seemed HLA-restricted. The study assumed roughly uniform donor sequencing depth for presence/absence analyses.

This sequence was found in a male donor in good health and CMV-seronegative. The chain combines TRBV30 with TRBJ1-5, with 7 bases that match TRBD1. The sequencing input was PBMCs. CDR3 loop: CAWRGKQGNSNQPQHF. DNA of the CDR3: TGTGCCTGGAGGGGAAAACAGGGGAATAGCAATCAGCCCCAGCATTTT. Full variable domain (rest looked up from reference TRBV30 and TRBJ1-5): SQTIHQWPATLVQPVGSPLSLECTVEGTSNPNLYWYRQAAGRGLQLLFYSVGIGQISSEVPQNLSASRPQDRQFILSSKKLLLSDSGFYLCAWRGKQGNSNQPQHFGDGTRLSIL.